This record looks at one T cell receptor (beta chain) sequence and its context. As to treatment: preoperative locoregional IRX-2 cytokine immunotherapy. Patients received preoperative, locoregional IRX-2 cytokine immunotherapy in a phase Ib study. Per germline, CDR1 SGHRS and CDR2 YFSETQ. The CDR3 spans 14 residues. V lost 7 bases, J lost 6 bases, and 16 bases lay in between. The repertoire was sequenced with immunoSEQ multiplex PCR; TCRdb's copy has only in-frame clones and lacks some. The sample shows under 15,000 clones, under 95% of them seen only once. These data belong to a study of preoperative IRX-2 immunotherapy in early breast cancer.

Sample collection was performed from a patient treated with IRX-2 immunotherapy. The TCR originated in a human donor with breast cancer. The chain recombines TRBV5-1 with TRBJ2-2; D might be TRBD2 (6 bases). The CDR3 nucleotides are TGCGCCAGCGGCTCAACTGGGGGGTCCGGGGAGCTGTTTTTT. As protein: CASGSTGGSGELFF.